These 30 T cell receptor beta chains originate from one sample sequenced in a study of Graves' ophthalmopathy and Graves' hyperthyroidism. The study amplified TCR beta CDR3 regions using RNA transcripts. The authors performed first-round RT-PCR with HTBI primers and then a second-round multiplex PCR. MiXCR, applied by TCRdb to the multiplex PCR reads, yields one record per CDR3 protein. The table shows about 590,000 distinct CDR3 sequences, with less than 45% occurring only once. The sample was peripheral blood or thyroid tissue (not recorded which). The source of these receptors is an adult man with Graves' hyperthyroidism.

Ten or more counts support this clonotype. The gene calls are TRBV7-2 and TRBJ2-5, with TRBD2 matching 13 bases. This CDR3 region has 18 residues. Germline CDR1 SGHTA, CDR2 FQGNSA. The trim removed 5 bases at V and 0 bases at J, leaving 9 bases unmatched. CDR3 residues: CASSPETSGGSYQETQYF. The DNA of the CDR3 is TGTGCCAGCAGCCCTGAGACTAGCGGGGGGTCGTACCAAGAGACCCAGTACTTC.

A few counts support this clonotype. V gene TRBV12-5 combines with J gene TRBJ1-2, with D possibly TRBD1 on 5 matching bases. V lost 7 bases and J 6 bases, leaving 12 bases between the germline ends. Looked up from germline, CDR1 is LGHNT and CDR2 is FRNRAP. The CDR3 sequence is 12 residues long. The CDR3 DNA reads as TGTGCTAGTGTGGGGGGGGTCGATGGCTACACCTTC. It specifies CASVGGVDGYTF.

CDR3 in amino acids: CASSPDWTSTDTQYF. The CDR3 DNA reads TGTGCCAGCAGCCCTGACTGGACTAGCACAGATACGCAGTATTTT. This sequence joins TRBV9 and TRBJ2-3; maybe TRBD2 (5 bases). The CDR3 covers 15 residues. The V end was cut by 4 bases, the J end by 0 bases, with 12 bases between. Germline-derived CDR1 and CDR2 are SGDLS and YYNGEE. The full variable domain, completed using reference TRBV9 and TRBJ2-3, is DSGVTQTPKHLITATGQRVTLRCSPRSGDLSVYWYQQSLDQGLQFLIQYYNGEERAKGNILERFSAQQFPDLHSELNLSSLELGDSALYFCASSPDWTSTDTQYFGPGTRLTVL.

Ten or more counts support this clonotype. J is TRBJ2-2 and V is TRBV7-9; D unclear. The germline V gene has CDR1 SEHNR and CDR2 FQNEAQ (reference sequence). This CDR3 comprises 14 residues. Between the trimmed V and J ends, which lost 5 bases and 0 bases, there was a span of 7 bases. CDR3 coding DNA: TGTGCCAGCAGCCTCTACGCGAACACCGGGGAGCTGTTTTTT. Translation gives CASSLYANTGELFF. Complete variable domain (other parts from reference TRBV7-9 and TRBJ2-2): DTGVSQNPRHKITKRGQNVTFRCDPISEHNRLYWYRQTLGQGPEFLTYFQNEAQLEKSRLLSDRFSAERPKGSFSTLEIQRTEQGDSAMYLCASSLYANTGELFFGEGSRLTVL.

The V and J genes are TRBV7-2 and TRBJ2-3; the D is unclear. CDR1 is SGHTA, CDR2 FQGNSA, per germline. V was cut by 1 base and J by 2 bases, with 4 bases left in between. The CDR3 covers 13 residues. CDR3: CASSLVTTDTQYF. DNA for the CDR3: TGTGCCAGCAGCTTAGTAACCACAGATACGCAGTATTTT.

This clonotype was detected only a few times. This chain joins TRBV29-1 and TRBJ2-6; D unresolved. The V end was cut by 6 bases, the J end by 0 bases, with 12 bases between. The CDR3 totals 15 residues. Germline lookup yields CDR1 SQVTM and CDR2 ANQGSEA. CDR3 nucleotide sequence: TGCAGCGTGGTTTCAAGGGTCTCTGGGGCCAACGTCCTGACTTTC. Protein product: CSVVSRVSGANVLTF.

V is TRBV29-1 and J is TRBJ1-1; D is possibly TRBD1 (5 bases). The germline gives CDR1 SQVTM, CDR2 ANQGSEA. This CDR3 has 12 residues. With 8 bases removed from V and 2 bases from J, the gap between germline ends came to 12 bases. CDR3 loop: CSSGHPNTEAFF. CDR3 DNA: TGCAGCTCCGGACACCCAAACACTGAAGCTTTCTTT.

This clonotype was seen ten or more times. This chain connects TRBV6-5 to TRBJ1-5; D is ambiguous. This CDR3 comprises 14 residues. The germline V gene encodes CDR1 MNHEY and CDR2 SVGAGI. The V gene lost 5 bases and the J gene lost 1 base, with 9 bases spanning the gap. CDR3 sequence: CASSSPGSNQPQHF. The CDR3 nucleotides read TGTGCCAGCAGTAGCCCGGGAAGCAATCAGCCCCAGCATTTT.

In its sample, this clonotype was seen many times. The V gene is TRBV4-1, the J gene TRBJ2-6; D tentatively fits TRBD1 or TRBD2 (5 bases each). Per the germline V gene, CDR1 is MGHRA and CDR2 is YSYEKL. Between the trimmed V and J ends, which lost 2 bases and 2 bases, there was a span of 7 bases. The CDR3 has 15 residues. Written as DNA, the CDR3 is TGCGCCAGCAGCCAACGGGGACCTGGGGCCAACGTCCTGACTTTC. Its protein product is CASSQRGPGANVLTF.

In its sample, this clonotype was seen many times. This sequence joins TRBV28 and TRBJ2-6; D uncertain. The V end lost 6 bases, the J end lost 2 bases, and 2 bases lay between the germline ends. In germline, CDR1 is MDHEN, CDR2 SYDVKM. The CDR3 contains 12 residues. DNA for the CDR3: TGTGCCAGCAGAGCTGGGGCCAACGTCCTGACTTTC. It is translated as CASRAGANVLTF.

There are many counts of this clonotype. This sequence joins TRBV12-3 or TRBV12-4 and TRBJ1-6, with D uncertain. V lost 6 bases, J lost 0 bases, and 6 bases lay in between. The CDR3 loop spans 14 amino acids. The CDR3 sequence: CASRASSYNSPLHF. The CDR3 region has the DNA TGTGCCAGCAGGGCTAGCTCCTATAATTCACCCCTCCACTTT.

Remarks on this clonotype: A read error may account for a junction end that differs from germline. The V call is TRBV5-1, the J call TRBJ2-5; tentatively, D is TRBD1 (5 bases). The CDR3 sequence is 15 residues long. Per germline, CDR1 SGHRS and CDR2 YFSETQ. CDR3 residues: CASSLKGRGLETQYF. The CDR3 DNA follows: TGTGCCAGCAGCCTCAAGGGGCGAGGTTTGGAGACCCAGTACTTC.

This clonotype was observed many times. The chain carries TRBV5-8 and TRBJ1-2; D gene ambiguous. Trimming pared 2 bases from V and 2 bases from J, leaving 10 bases between. Germline values: CDR1 SGHTS, CDR2 YDEGEE. The CDR3 loop spans 14 amino acids. The CDR3, as DNA: TGTGCCAGCAGCTTTCCTCAAGCCAACTATGGCTACACCTTC. Translating it yields CASSFPQANYGYTF. The full variable domain, with the rest looked up from reference TRBV5-8 and TRBJ1-2, is EAGVTQSPTHLIKTRGQQATLRCSPISGHTSVYWYQQALGLGLQFLLWYDEGEERNRGNFPPRFSGRQFPNYSSELNVNALELEDSALYLCASSFPQANYGYTFGSGTRLTVV.

V usage is TRBV30 and J usage is TRBJ1-5, with TRBD1 matching over 9 bases. The V and J ends lost 4 bases and 7 bases, in that order; junction bases with no gene match: 5. CDR1 and CDR2 from the germline V gene are GTSNPN and SVGIG (reference sequence). The CDR3 has 13 amino acids. CDR3 loop: CAWTRDREQPQHF. Here the CDR3 DNA reads TGTGCCTGGACCCGGGACAGGGAACAGCCCCAGCATTTT.

The gene calls are TRBV7-3 and TRBJ2-3; D not resolved. The CDR3 sequence is 16 residues long. Trimming shortened V by 1 base and J by 1 base, and 12 bases separated the two germline ends. CDR1 is SGHTA and CDR2 is FQGTGA in the germline V gene. The CDR3 reads CASSLMGNSGTDTQYF. As DNA, the CDR3 is TGTGCCAGCAGCTTAATGGGAAACTCCGGCACAGATACGCAGTATTTT.

This clonotype was counted only a few times. V is TRBV5-4 and J is TRBJ1-2; D is undetermined. Germline CDR1 and CDR2: SGHNT and YYREEE (reference sequence). The CDR3 is 14 residues long. V gave up 4 bases and J gave up 8 bases, with 18 bases separating them. The CDR3 spells CASSQDLGFGGYTF. CDR3 coding DNA: TGTGCCAGCAGCCAAGATCTGGGGTTTGGGGGCTACACCTTC. Filled out from reference TRBV5-4 and TRBJ1-2, the complete variable domain reads ETGVTQSPTHLIKTRGQQVTLRCSSQSGHNTVSWYQQALGQGPQFIFQYYREEENGRGNFPPRFSGLQFPNYSSELNVNALELDDSALYLCASSQDLGFGGYTFGSGTRLTVV.

This clonotype was recorded at least ten times. V usage is TRBV6-1 and J usage is TRBJ1-6; D call uncertain. Germline-derived CDR1 and CDR2 are MNHNS and SASEGT. This CDR3 contains 15 residues. Trimming pared 7 bases from V and 4 bases from J, leaving 14 bases between. CDR3 amino acids: CASTRAESYNSPLHF. Here the CDR3 DNA reads TGTGCCAGCACCAGAGCAGAGTCATATAATTCACCCCTCCACTTT.

Comments on this clonotype: A much larger clone sits a single nucleotide away, making a read error possible. The chain couples TRBV5-1 to TRBJ1-2; 8 bases align to TRBD1. This CDR3 comprises 12 residues. CDR1 is SGHRS and CDR2 is YFSETQ in the germline V gene. Losses at the gene ends were 7 bases for V and 4 bases for J; bases not matched to a gene: 3. DNA for the CDR3: TGCGCCAGCTTGACAGGGGTCTATGGCTACACCTTC. Protein product: CASLTGVYGYTF.

To note about this clonotype: A much larger clone lies one base from this, so it may be a read error. The CDR3 end shows no conserved phenylalanine or tryptophan, and so a read error is likely. The gene calls are TRBV6-6 and TRBJ1-5, with D maybe TRBD1 (5 bases). Germline-derived CDR1 and CDR2 are MNHNY and SVGAGI (reference sequence). The CDR3 contains 13 residues. V lost 4 bases and J 5 bases, leaving 9 bases between the germline ends. The CDR3 bases are TGTGCCAGCAGTTGGGGGTACGATCAGCCCCAGCATCTT. This codes for CASSWGYDQPQHL.

The chain recombines TRBV11-2 with TRBJ2-6; D tentatively fits TRBD1 or TRBD2 (6 bases each). The J call is in doubt because the DNA end fits TRBJ2-1 better. CDR3 size: 16 residues. The germline V gene encodes CDR1 SGHAT and CDR2 FQNNGV. CDR3 nucleotides: TGTGCCAGCAGCTTAGTTGGGGGGCCGATCTACAATGAGCAGTTCTTC. As protein: CASSLVGGPIYNEQFF.

The chain joins TRBV24-1 to TRBJ2-3; no reliable D call. The CDR3 sequence is 13 residues long. Trimming pared 5 bases from V and 3 bases from J, leaving 8 bases between. Per the germline V gene, CDR1 is KGHDR and CDR2 is SFDVKD. The DNA for the CDR3 is TGTGCCACCAGTGGTAGAGCGACAGATACGCAGTATTTT. It codes for CATSGRATDTQYF.

The chain uses TRBV2 and TRBJ2-3; 9 bases are a match to TRBD2. Germline V gives CDR1 SNHLY, CDR2 FYNNEI. Unmatched junction bases numbered 22, after V lost 7 bases and J lost 8 bases. The CDR3 contains 18 residues. The CDR3: CASNKGWLAGNAPGTQYF. CDR3 sequence (DNA): TGTGCCAGCAACAAAGGGTGGCTAGCGGGAAACGCTCCAGGTACGCAGTATTTT. Using reference TRBV2 and TRBJ2-3 for the parts outside the CDR3, the full variable domain is EPEVTQTPSHQVTQMGQEVILRCVPISNHLYFYWYRQILGQKVEFLVSFYNNEISEKSEIFDDQFSVERPDGSNFTLKIRSTKLEDSAMYFCASNKGWLAGNAPGTQYFGPGTRLTVL.

The V gene is TRBV11-2, the J gene TRBJ1-1, with D unresolved. CDR1 is SGHAT, CDR2 FQNNGV, per germline. The CDR3 contains 11 residues. V shed 6 bases and J shed 5 bases, with 7 bases lying between them. As DNA, the CDR3 is TGTGCCAGCAGATACGTGACTGAAGCTTTCTTT. This encodes CASRYVTEAFF.

This chain joins TRBV12-3 or TRBV12-4 and TRBJ1-2, with unresolved D. Trimming stripped 2 bases from V and 8 bases from J, with 9 bases between. CDR3 length: 12 amino acids. The CDR3 here is CASSLRGIGYTF. The CDR3 DNA reads TGTGCCAGCAGTTTACGGGGAATCGGCTACACCTTC.

The rearrangement uses TRBV10-3 and TRBJ1-1; perhaps TRBD1 as D (6 bases). This CDR3 is built from 14 residues. CDR1 ENHRY and CDR2 SYGVKD come from the germline V gene. V dropped 3 bases and J dropped 6 bases, with 14 bases sitting between them. The chain's CDR3 is CAISEVGGWAEAFF. In DNA form, the CDR3 reads TGTGCCATCAGTGAAGTGGGGGGCTGGGCTGAAGCTTTCTTT.

Points on this clonotype: Possible read error: a much larger clone is one base away. The J gene is TRBJ1-2, the V gene TRBV6-1; TRBD1 aligns across 8 bases. Looked up from germline, CDR1 is MNHNS and CDR2 is SASEGT. J was trimmed by 7 bases and V by 5 bases; bases with no gene match: 6. CDR3 length: 13 amino acids. The CDR3 here is CASSYRGFGGYTF. DNA of the CDR3: TGTGCCAGCAGTTACAGGGGGTTCGGTGGCTACACCTTC.

This clonotype was seen more than once but under ten times. The chain uses TRBV10-2 and TRBJ1-3; 9 bases line up with TRBD1. V lost 6 bases, J lost 1 base, and 7 bases stayed unmatched. The CDR3 runs 16 residues. Germline CDR1 WSHSY, CDR2 SAAADI. CDR3 in DNA: TGCGCCAGCAGCAGAACAGGGGGCGCATCTGGAAACACCATATATTTT. This translates into CASSRTGGASGNTIYF.

This clonotype was found many times. This chain links TRBV5-6 with TRBJ1-2; D remains unclear. Between the trimmed V and J ends, which lost 1 base and 0 bases, there was a span of 16 bases. Germline loops: CDR1 SGHDT, CDR2 YYEEEE. There are 17 residues in the CDR3. The CDR3 loop reads CASSLPQDGNSNYGYTF. In nucleotides, the CDR3 is TGTGCCAGCAGCTTGCCCCAGGACGGTAACTCTAACTATGGCTACACCTTC.

This clonotype has ten or more counts. This chain joins TRBV2 and TRBJ2-5; 8 bases are a match to TRBD2. After removal of 5 bases from V and 3 bases from J, the junction contained 14 bases not matched to a gene. This CDR3 has 17 residues. Looked up from germline, CDR1 is SNHLY and CDR2 is FYNNEI. The CDR3 DNA sequence: TGTGCCAGCAGTAGCGCAACTAGCGGAAGGCCAAAAGAGACCCAGTACTTC. Translating it yields CASSSATSGRPKETQYF.

The sample holds many counts of this clonotype. The chain recombines TRBV19 with TRBJ1-1; D gene ambiguous. Trimming stripped 5 bases from V and 7 bases from J, with 14 bases between. CDR3 length: 13 residues. Germline V gene data show CDR1 as LNHDA and CDR2 as SQIVND (reference sequence). CDR3 residues: CASSRVEDYEAFF. The CDR3 nucleotides are TGTGCCAGTAGTCGAGTCGAGGACTATGAAGCTTTCTTT.